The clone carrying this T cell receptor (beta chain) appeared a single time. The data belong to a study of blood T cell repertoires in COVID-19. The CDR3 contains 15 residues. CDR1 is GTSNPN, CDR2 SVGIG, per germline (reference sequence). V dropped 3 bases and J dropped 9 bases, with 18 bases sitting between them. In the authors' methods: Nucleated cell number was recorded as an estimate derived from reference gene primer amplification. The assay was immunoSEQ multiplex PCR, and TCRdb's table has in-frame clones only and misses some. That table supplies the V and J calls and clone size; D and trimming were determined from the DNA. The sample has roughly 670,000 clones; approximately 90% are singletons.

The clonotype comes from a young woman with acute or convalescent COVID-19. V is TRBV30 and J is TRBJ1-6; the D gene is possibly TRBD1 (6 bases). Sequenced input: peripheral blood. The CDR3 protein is CAWRARDTWGSPLHF. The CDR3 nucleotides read TGTGCCTGGAGGGCCCGGGACACCTGGGGTTCACCCCTCCACTTT.